This section outlines one T cell receptor beta chain sequence together with its context. This specimen comes from a study of shared clonotypes between healthy human individuals. Produced via immunoSEQ multiplex PCR; TCRdb's table is partial and in-frame only. This sample has over a million clones, with approximately 98.5% found just once. The CDR3 has 13 residues. V was cut by 7 bases and J by 10 bases, with 19 bases left in between. Looked up from germline, CDR1 is MNHEY and CDR2 is SVGAGI. The source is a man aged 25-40 years in good health. The sequenced sample was naive CD4+ T cells sorted from blood. Documented subset: CD45RA+ positively selected. The rearrangement uses TRBV6-5 and TRBJ1-2, with D perhaps TRBD1 (6 bases). As DNA, the CDR3 is TGTGCCAGCACAAGACAGGCTGGTTATTTCTACACCTTC. The encoded protein is CASTRQAGYFYTF.